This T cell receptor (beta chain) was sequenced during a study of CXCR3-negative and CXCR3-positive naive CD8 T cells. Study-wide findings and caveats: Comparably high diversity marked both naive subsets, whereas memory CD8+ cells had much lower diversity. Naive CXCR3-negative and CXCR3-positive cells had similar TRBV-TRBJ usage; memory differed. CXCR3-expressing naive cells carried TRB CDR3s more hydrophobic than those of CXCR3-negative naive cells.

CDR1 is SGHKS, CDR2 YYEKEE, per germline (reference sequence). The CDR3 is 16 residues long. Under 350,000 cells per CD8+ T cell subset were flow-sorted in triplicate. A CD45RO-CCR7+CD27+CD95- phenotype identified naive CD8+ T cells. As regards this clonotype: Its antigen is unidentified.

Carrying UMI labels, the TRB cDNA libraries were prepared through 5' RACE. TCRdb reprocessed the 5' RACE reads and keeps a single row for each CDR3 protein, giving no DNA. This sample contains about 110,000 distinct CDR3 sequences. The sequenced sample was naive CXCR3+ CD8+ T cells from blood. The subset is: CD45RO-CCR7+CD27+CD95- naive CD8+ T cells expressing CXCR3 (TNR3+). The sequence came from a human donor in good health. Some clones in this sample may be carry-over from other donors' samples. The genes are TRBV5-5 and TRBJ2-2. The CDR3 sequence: CASSWGLIANTGELFF.